This T cell receptor (beta chain) was identified during a study of vaccination effects on CD4 cells after COVID-19. In the case of this clone: Its antigen is not known.

Trimming left V 2 bases short and J 2 bases short, with 15 bases between. CDR1 is SGHDN, CDR2 FVKESK, per germline. This CDR3 region has 16 residues. Only in-frame clones appear in the TCRdb table, and some are missing; sequencing was by immunoSEQ multiplex PCR. This table has tens of thousands of clones, more than 60% appearing once. With the ViraFEST assay, the study expanded antigen-specific CD4+ T cells using viral peptide pools, then sequenced them. CD4+ T cell isolation took place after nine to eleven days of culture. Vaccinated recipients, who were negative for nucleocapsid antibodies, had no history of SARS-CoV-2 infection. IL-2 medium was substituted for half the medium on days 3 and 7.

The source material was CD4+ T cells from PBMCs cultured with SARS-CoV-2 spike peptides, sampled before COVID-19 vaccination. This chain links TRBV14 with TRBJ2-5, with no clear D. The clonotype originates from a human donor who received a COVID-19 vaccine. The CDR3 region has the DNA TGTGCCAGCAGCCAACCCGAACAGAGTAATCAAGAGACCCAGTACTTC. This gives the protein CASSQPEQSNQETQYF.